This paragraph covers one T cell receptor (beta chain) sequence. What antigen it recognizes has not been identified. There are no base qualities to consult, and no much larger clone falls within one base. Preparation of the library involved the immunoSEQ multiplex PCR assay. Not all clones reach the TCRdb copy of this immuneACCESS table, which keeps in-frame sequences only. Checked studies attribute under half of the gap to unresolved V genes and leave the rest unexplained. The sample includes about 70,000 clones, with about 92% observed a single time. The ten largest clonotypes hold around 3% of the sample. The germline V gene specifies SGHTA as CDR1 and FQGNSA as CDR2. CDR3 length: 13 amino acids, cysteine to phenylalanine. Solely the CDR3 DNA is kept, with 39 bases framed from the first base. Deletion took 0 bases off V and 2 bases off J, with a span of 5 bases between the germline ends. The data stem from a study of T cells after somatic rescue of genetic block (dated by TCRdb to the early 2020s). For the wider study: What the study looked at was long-term robustness, specifically in a T-cell system that came about through somatic rescue of a genetic block in T-cell development.

Material for sequencing was peripheral blood mononuclear cells (PBMCs). The clonotype originates from a man aged 40-49 years. The chain links TRBV7-2 with TRBJ2-7; the D gene identity is not certain. The DNA sequence follows: TGTGCCAGCAGCTTAGCCTTACCCTACGAGCAGTACTTC. It codes for CASSLALPYEQYF.